This TCR beta chain was sequenced in a study of T cells in Graves' hyperthyroidism and ophthalmopathy. The CDR3 covers 12 residues. V lost 2 bases, J lost 6 bases, and 7 bases lay in between. The V gene's germline CDR1 is SNHLY and CDR2 FYNNEI. This clonotype was seen ten or more times. Amplified regions were TCR beta CDR3 sequences from RNA transcripts. Initially, a first-round RT-PCR of the TCR CDR3 employed the HTBI primer set. TCRdb re-analysed the multiplex PCR reads in MiXCR, keeping a single row per CDR3 protein. The sample lists approximately 720,000 distinct CDR3 sequences; about 19% were seen once.

The sample taken for sequencing was blood. The receptor was isolated from a woman between 50 and 59 years old with Graves' hyperthyroidism that later progressed to Graves' ophthalmopathy. The rearrangement links TRBV2 to TRBJ1-2; D gene ambiguous. In nucleotides, the CDR3 is TGTGCCAGCAGTGAAATGCGGGATGGCTACACCTTC. Protein: CASSEMRDGYTF. Together with reference TRBV2 and TRBJ1-2, the CDR3 gives the full variable domain: EPEVTQTPSHQVTQMGQEVILRCVPISNHLYFYWYRQILGQKVEFLVSFYNNEISEKSEIFDDQFSVERPDGSNFTLKIRSTKLEDSAMYFCASSEMRDGYTFGSGTRLTVV.